This TCR beta chain was sequenced for a study of cytomegalovirus exposure and HLA in healthy donors. PCR amplification relied on 60 Vbeta primers (plus 13 Jbeta primers). Data came from immunoSEQ multiplex PCR; TCRdb stores just in-frame clones and leaves some out. The sample records 85,000 to 130,000 clones, about two thirds being singletons. V lost 4 bases and J 0 bases, leaving 10 bases between the germline ends. The CDR3 is made up of 14 amino acids. Germline loops: CDR1 SNHLY, CDR2 FYNNEI. This clonotype was obtained from a boy between 10 and 17 years old in good health and CMV-seronegative. Sequencing was done on a sample of PBMCs. The chain is built from TRBV2 and TRBJ2-7, with D perhaps TRBD1 (5 bases). The CDR3 DNA sequence: TGTGCCAGCAGTGGACAGCCTAACTCCTACGAGCAGTACTTC. Translation: CASSGQPNSYEQYF.